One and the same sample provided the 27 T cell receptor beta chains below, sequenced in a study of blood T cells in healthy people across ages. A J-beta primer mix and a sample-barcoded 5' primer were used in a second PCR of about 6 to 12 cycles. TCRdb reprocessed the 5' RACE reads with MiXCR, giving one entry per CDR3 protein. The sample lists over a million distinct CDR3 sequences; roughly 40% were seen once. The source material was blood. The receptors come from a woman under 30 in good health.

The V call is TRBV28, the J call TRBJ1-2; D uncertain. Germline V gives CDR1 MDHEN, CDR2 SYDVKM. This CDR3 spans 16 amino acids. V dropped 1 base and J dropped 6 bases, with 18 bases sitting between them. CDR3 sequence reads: CASSLFGAALSDGYTF. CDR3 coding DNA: TGTGCCAGCAGTTTATTCGGAGCGGCCTTGAGCGATGGCTACACCTTC.

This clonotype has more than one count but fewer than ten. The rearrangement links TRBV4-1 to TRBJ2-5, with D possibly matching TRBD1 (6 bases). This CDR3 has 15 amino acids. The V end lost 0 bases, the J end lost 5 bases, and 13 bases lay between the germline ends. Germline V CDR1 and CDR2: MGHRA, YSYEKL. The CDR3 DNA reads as TGCGCCAGCAGCCAAGATATTCAGGGGTGGGAGACCCAGTACTTC. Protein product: CASSQDIQGWETQYF.

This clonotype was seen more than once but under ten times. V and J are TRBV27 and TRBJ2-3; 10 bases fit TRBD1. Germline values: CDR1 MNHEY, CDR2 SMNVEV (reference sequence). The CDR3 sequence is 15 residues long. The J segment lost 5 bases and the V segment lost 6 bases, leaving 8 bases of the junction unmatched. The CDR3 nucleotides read TGTGCCAGCAGATCGGGACAGGGGTCTAAAGATACGCAGTATTTT. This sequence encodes CASRSGQGSKDTQYF.

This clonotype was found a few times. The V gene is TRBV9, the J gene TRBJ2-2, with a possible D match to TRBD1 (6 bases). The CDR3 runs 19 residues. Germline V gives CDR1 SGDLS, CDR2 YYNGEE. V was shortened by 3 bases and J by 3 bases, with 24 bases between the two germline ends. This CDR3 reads CASSAPRGHRVVDTGELFF. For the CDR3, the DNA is TGTGCCAGCAGCGCCCCTCGGGGCCACAGGGTAGTCGACACCGGGGAGCTGTTTTTT.

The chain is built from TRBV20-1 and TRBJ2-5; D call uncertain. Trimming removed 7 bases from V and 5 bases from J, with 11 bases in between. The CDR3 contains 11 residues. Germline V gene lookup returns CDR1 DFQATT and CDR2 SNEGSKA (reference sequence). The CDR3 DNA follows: TGCAGTGTGGGTCGGGTCGAGACCCAGTACTTC. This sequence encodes CSVGRVETQYF.

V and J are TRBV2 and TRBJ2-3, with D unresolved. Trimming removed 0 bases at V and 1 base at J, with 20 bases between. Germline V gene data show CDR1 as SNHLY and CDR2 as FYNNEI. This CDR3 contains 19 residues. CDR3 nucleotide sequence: TGTGCCAGCAGTGAAGCCGGACGGAGTACACAGATACGCACAGATACGCAGTATTTT. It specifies CASSEAGRSTQIRTDTQYF.

This CDR3 is CASSPIGQGAREKLFF. Here the CDR3 DNA reads TGTGCCAGCTCACCGATCGGACAGGGGGCCCGTGAAAAACTGTTTTTT. J is TRBJ1-4 and V is TRBV18; 11 nucleotides match TRBD1. The trim removed 3 bases at V and 7 bases at J, leaving 7 bases unmatched. The germline gives CDR1 KGHSH, CDR2 LQKENI. This CDR3 spans 16 amino acids.

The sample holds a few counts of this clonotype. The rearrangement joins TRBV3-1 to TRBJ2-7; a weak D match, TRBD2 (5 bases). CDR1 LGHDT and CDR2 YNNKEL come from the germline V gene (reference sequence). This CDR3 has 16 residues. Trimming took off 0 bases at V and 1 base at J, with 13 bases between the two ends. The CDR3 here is CASSQEPAGKSYEQYF. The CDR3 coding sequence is TGTGCCAGCAGCCAAGAGCCAGCCGGGAAATCCTACGAGCAGTACTTC.

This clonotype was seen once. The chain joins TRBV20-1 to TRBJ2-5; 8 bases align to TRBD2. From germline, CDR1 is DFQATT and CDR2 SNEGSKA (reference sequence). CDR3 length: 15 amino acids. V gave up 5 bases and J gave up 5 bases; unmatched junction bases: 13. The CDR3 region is CSAAGLVGLGETQYF. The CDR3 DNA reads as TGCAGTGCTGCGGGACTAGTTGGGCTCGGTGAGACCCAGTACTTC.

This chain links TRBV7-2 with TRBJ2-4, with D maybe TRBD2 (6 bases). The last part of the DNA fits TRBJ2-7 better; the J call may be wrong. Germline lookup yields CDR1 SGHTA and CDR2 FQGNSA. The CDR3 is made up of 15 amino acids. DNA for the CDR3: TGTGCCAGCAGATCCAGTAGCGGAAGCTCCTACGAGCAGTACTTC. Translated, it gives CASRSSSGSSYEQYF.

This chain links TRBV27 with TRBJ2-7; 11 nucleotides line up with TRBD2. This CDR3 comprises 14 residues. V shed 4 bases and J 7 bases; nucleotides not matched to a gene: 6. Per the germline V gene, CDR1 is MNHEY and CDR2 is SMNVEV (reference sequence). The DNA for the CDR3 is TGTGCCAGCAGTTGGGGACTAGCGGACAATGAGCAGTACTTC. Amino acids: CASSWGLADNEQYF.

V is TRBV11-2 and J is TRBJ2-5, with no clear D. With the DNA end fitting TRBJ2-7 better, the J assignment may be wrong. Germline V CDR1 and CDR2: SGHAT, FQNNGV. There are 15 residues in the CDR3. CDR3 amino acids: CASSSLVAGSSEQYF. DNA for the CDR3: TGTGCCAGCAGCTCCCTCGTGGCAGGAAGTAGCGAGCAGTACTTC.

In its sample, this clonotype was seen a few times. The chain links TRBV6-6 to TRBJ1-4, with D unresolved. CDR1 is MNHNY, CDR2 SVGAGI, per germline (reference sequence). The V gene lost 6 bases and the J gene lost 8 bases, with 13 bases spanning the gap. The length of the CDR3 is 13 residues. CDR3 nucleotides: TGTGCCAGCAGAACAACGGCAGAGGAAAAACTGTTTTTT. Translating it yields CASRTTAEEKLFF.

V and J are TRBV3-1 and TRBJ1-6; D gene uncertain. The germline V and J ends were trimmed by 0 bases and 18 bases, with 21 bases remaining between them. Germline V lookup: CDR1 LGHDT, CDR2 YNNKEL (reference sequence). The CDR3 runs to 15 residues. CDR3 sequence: CASSQDEGFVSPTHF. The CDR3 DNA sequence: TGTGCCAGCAGCCAAGATGAGGGTTTTGTGTCGCCCACCCACTTT.

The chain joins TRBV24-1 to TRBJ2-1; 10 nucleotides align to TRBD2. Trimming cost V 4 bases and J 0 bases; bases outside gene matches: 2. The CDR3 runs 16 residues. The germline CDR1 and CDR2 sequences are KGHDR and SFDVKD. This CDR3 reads CATSDPSGGSYNEQFF. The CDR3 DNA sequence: TGTGCCACCAGTGACCCTAGCGGGGGCTCCTACAATGAGCAGTTCTTC.

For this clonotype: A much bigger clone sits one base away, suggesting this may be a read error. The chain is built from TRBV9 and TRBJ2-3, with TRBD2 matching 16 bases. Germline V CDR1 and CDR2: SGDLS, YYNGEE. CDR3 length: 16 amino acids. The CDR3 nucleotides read TGTGTCAGCAGCCCGGGACTAGCGGGAGGGGCAGATACGCAGTATTTT. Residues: CVSSPGLAGGADTQYF.

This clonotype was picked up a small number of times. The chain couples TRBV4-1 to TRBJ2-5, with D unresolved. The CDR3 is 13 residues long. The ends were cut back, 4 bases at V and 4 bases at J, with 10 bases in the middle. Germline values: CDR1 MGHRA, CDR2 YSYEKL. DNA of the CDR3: TGCGCCAGCAGCCTCCTGGAGATAGAGACCCAGTACTTC. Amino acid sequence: CASSLLEIETQYF.

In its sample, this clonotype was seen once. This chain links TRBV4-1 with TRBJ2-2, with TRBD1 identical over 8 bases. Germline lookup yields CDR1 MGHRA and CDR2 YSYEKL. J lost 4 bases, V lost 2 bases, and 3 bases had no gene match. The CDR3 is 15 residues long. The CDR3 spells CASSQPGTGTGELFF. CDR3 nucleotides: TGCGCCAGCAGCCAACCAGGGACAGGCACCGGGGAGCTGTTTTTT.

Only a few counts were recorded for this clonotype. The CDR3 reads CASSPGGLRNEQFF. CDR3 DNA: TGTGCCAGCAGCCCCGGGGGTTTGAGGAATGAGCAGTTCTTC. This sequence joins TRBV2 and TRBJ2-1, with a weak D call TRBD2 (6 bases). V was clipped by 6 bases and J by 7 bases, with 16 bases between them. Germline CDR1 SNHLY, CDR2 FYNNEI. The CDR3 runs 14 residues.

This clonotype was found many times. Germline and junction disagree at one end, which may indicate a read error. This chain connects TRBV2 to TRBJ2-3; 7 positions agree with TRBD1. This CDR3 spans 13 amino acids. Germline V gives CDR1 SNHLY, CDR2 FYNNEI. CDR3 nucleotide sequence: TGCGCCAGCAGCGCACAGGGGACAGATACGCAGTATTTT. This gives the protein CASSAQGTDTQYF. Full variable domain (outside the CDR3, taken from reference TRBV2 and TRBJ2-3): EPEVTQTPSHQVTQMGQEVILRCVPISNHLYFYWYRQILGQKVEFLVSFYNNEISEKSEIFDDQFSVERPDGSNFTLKIRSTKLEDSAMYFCASSAQGTDTQYFGPGTRLTVL.

CDR3 sequence: CASSLAGNREYNEQFF. The CDR3, as DNA: TGCGCCAGCAGCTTGGCCGGAAACAGGGAATACAATGAGCAGTTCTTC. V is TRBV5-1 and J is TRBJ2-1; D may be TRBD1 (6 bases). This CDR3 is built from 16 residues. Germline CDR1 reads SGHRS; CDR2 reads YFSETQ. Trimming took 0 bases from V and 4 from J, leaving 14 bases between them.

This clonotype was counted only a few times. The CDR3 loop is CASSPRHQGNSPLHF. DNA of the CDR3: TGCGCCAGCAGCCCCCGGCACCAGGGGAATTCACCCCTCCACTTT. The chain recombines TRBV4-1 with TRBJ1-6; possibly TRBD1 for D (6 bases). Germline V gene lookup returns CDR1 MGHRA and CDR2 YSYEKL. The CDR3 extends over 15 amino acids. Deletions cut 4 bases from V and 7 bases from J, with 14 bases between.

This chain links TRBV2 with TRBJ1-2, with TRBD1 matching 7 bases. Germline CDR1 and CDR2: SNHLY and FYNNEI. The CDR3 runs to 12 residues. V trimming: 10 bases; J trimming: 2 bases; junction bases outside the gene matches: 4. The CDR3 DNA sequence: TGTGCCATTGGCAGGGGGAACTATGGCTACACCTTC. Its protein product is CAIGRGNYGYTF.

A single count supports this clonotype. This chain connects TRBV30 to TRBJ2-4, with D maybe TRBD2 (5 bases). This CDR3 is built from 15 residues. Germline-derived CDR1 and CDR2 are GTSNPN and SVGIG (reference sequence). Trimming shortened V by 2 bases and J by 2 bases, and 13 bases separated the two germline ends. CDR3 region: CAWSLASGTKNIQYF. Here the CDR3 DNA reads TGTGCCTGGAGTCTCGCGTCGGGAACCAAAAACATTCAGTACTTC. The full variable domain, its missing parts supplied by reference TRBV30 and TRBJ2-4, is SQTIHQWPATLVQPVGSPLSLECTVEGTSNPNLYWYRQAAGRGLQLLFYSVGIGQISSEVPQNLSASRPQDRQFILSSKKLLLSDSGFYLCAWSLASGTKNIQYFGAGTRLSVL.

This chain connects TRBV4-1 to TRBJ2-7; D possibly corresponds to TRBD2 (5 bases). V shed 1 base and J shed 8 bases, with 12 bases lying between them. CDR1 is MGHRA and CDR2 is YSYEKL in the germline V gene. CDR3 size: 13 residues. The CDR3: CASSQGGDFQQYF. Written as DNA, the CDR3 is TGCGCCAGCAGCCAAGGGGGAGACTTTCAGCAGTACTTC.

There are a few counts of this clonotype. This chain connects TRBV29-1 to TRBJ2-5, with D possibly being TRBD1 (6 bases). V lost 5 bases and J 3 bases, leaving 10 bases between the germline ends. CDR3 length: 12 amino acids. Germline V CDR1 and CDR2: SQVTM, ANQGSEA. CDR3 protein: CSVTQGEETQYF. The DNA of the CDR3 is TGCAGCGTTACACAGGGCGAAGAGACCCAGTACTTC. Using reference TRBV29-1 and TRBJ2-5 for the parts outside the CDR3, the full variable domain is SAVISQKPSRDICQRGTSLTIQCQVDSQVTMMFWYRQQPGQSLTLIATANQGSEATYESGFVIDKFPISRPNLTFSTLTVSNMSPEDSSIYLCSVTQGEETQYFGPGTRLLVL.

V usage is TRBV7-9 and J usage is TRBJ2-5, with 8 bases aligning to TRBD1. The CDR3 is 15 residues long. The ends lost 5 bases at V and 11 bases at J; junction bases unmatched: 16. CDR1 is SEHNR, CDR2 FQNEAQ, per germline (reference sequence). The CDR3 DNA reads TGTGCCAGCAGCGCACCGACAGGGGCGCACAATGGGCAGTACTTC. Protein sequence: CASSAPTGAHNGQYF.